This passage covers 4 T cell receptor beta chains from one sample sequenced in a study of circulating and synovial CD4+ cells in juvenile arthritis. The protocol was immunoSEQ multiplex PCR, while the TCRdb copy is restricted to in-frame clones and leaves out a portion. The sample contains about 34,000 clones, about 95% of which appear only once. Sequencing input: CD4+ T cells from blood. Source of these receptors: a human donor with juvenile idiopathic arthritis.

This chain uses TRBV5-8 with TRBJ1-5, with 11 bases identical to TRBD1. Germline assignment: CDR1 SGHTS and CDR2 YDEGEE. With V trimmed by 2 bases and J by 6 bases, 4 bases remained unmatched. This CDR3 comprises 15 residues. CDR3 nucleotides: TGTGCCAGCAGCTTTGGGACAGGGGGGGCTCAGCCCCAGCATTTT. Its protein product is CASSFGTGGAQPQHF.

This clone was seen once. CDR3 coding DNA: TGTGCCAGCAGCGTAGTAGAGGGGGTTAGTGGCTACACCTTC. This encodes CASSVVEGVSGYTF. The chain employs TRBV9 and TRBJ1-2, with D perhaps matching TRBD1 (6 bases). The V gene's germline CDR1 is SGDLS and CDR2 YYNGEE. V lost 0 bases, J lost 7 bases, and 13 bases lay in between. The CDR3 contains 14 residues.

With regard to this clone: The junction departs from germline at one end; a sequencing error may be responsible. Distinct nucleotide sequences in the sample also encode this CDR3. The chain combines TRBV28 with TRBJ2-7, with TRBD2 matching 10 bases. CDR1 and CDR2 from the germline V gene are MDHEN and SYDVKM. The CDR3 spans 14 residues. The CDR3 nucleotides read TGTGCCAGCAGTCCAGCGGGAGGGCCCGAGGAGCAGTATTTC. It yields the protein CASSPAGGPEEQYF.

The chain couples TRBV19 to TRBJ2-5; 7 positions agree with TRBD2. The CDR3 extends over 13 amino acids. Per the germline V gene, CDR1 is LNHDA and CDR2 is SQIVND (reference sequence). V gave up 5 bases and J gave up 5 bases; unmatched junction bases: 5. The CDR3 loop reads CASSGTSVETQYF. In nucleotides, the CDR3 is TGTGCCAGTAGTGGTACTAGCGTTGAGACCCAGTACTTC.